Listed here are 28 T cell receptor beta chains from one sample, sequenced in a study of blood T cell repertoires in COVID-19. TCRdb's copy holds only in-frame clones and misses some; the assay was immunoSEQ multiplex PCR. The repertoire consists of about 110,000 clones, with over 65% occurring once and the leading ten covering approximately 3.9%. Material: peripheral blood. The receptor set was obtained from an elderly woman with acute or convalescent COVID-19.

The V gene is TRBV14, the J gene TRBJ2-1, with TRBD2 matching 11 bases. Germline trimming cut 1 base from V and 4 bases from J; bases unmatched to any gene: 12. This CDR3 is built from 19 residues. The germline V gene encodes CDR1 SGHDN and CDR2 FVKESK. The CDR3 region is CASSQVTLNSGGAYNEQFF. DNA of the CDR3: TGTGCCAGCAGCCAAGTAACTCTGAATAGCGGGGGGGCGTACAATGAGCAGTTCTTC.

The V call is TRBV7-3, the J call TRBJ2-2; D possibly corresponds to TRBD2 (6 bases). Germline values: CDR1 SGHTA, CDR2 FQGTGA. CDR3 length equals 16 residues. Deletions cut 5 bases from V and 3 bases from J, with 16 bases between. For the CDR3, the DNA is TGTGCCAGCAGCGGGGCTGCTTCGGGGGACACCGGGGAGCTGTTTTTT. Translating it yields CASSGAASGDTGELFF.

J is TRBJ1-1 and V is TRBV27, with a weak D call TRBD1 (6 bases). The germline gives CDR1 MNHEY, CDR2 SMNVEV (reference sequence). There are 13 residues in the CDR3. Trimming removed 6 bases from V and 3 bases from J, with 11 bases in between. The DNA for the CDR3 is TGTGCCAGCAGCCCAGGGGATCACACTGAAGCTTTCTTT. Amino acid sequence: CASSPGDHTEAFF.

This clone was recorded a few times. The V and J genes are TRBV2 and TRBJ2-3; 10 bases are shared with TRBD1. The CDR3 has 16 amino acids. CDR1 and CDR2 (germline): SNHLY, FYNNEI. V lost 6 bases to trimming and J lost 0 bases; unmatched junction nucleotides: 6. The CDR3 DNA sequence: TGTGCCAGCAGAAGGACAGGGGGACTTAGCACAGATACGCAGTATTTT. Its protein product is CASRRTGGLSTDTQYF.

The V call is TRBV3-1 (or the pseudogene TRBV3-2), the J call TRBJ1-6; no clear D gene. CDR1 is LGHDT and CDR2 is YNNKEL in the germline V gene (reference sequence). Trimming shortened V by 3 bases and J by 7 bases, and 22 bases separated the two germline ends. This CDR3 is built from 18 residues. The CDR3 spells CASSHGRPVRIENSPLHF. For the CDR3, the DNA is TGTGCCAGCAGCCACGGCCGGCCGGTGAGGATTGAGAATTCACCCCTCCACTTT.

The V call is TRBV2, the J call TRBJ2-7, with 8 positions matching TRBD1. This CDR3 is built from 14 residues. With V trimmed by 4 bases and J by 2 bases, 4 bases remained unmatched. CDR1 is SNHLY, CDR2 FYNNEI, per germline. The CDR3 region has the DNA TGTGCCAGCAGTGCCGGGACAGGAACCTACGAGCAGTACTTC. Encoded protein: CASSAGTGTYEQYF. The whole variable domain, filled in from reference TRBV2 and TRBJ2-7, reads EPEVTQTPSHQVTQMGQEVILRCVPISNHLYFYWYRQILGQKVEFLVSFYNNEISEKSEIFDDQFSVERPDGSNFTLKIRSTKLEDSAMYFCASSAGTGTYEQYFGPGTRLTVT.

The chain recombines TRBV3-1 (or the pseudogene TRBV3-2) with TRBJ2-1; D call uncertain. Trimming took 1 base from V and 6 from J, leaving 13 bases between them. The CDR3 has 15 residues. The V gene's germline CDR1 is LGHDT and CDR2 YNNKEL (reference sequence). The CDR3 DNA reads TGTGCCAGCAGCCAAGGGGCTCCCCCCTTCAATGAGCAGTTCTTC. Amino acid sequence: CASSQGAPPFNEQFF.

The V call is TRBV7-2, the J call TRBJ1-5; D unresolved. Germline values: CDR1 SGHTA, CDR2 FQGNSA. Between the trimmed V and J ends, which lost 1 base and 6 bases, there was a span of 10 bases. This CDR3 spans 14 amino acids. This chain's CDR3 is CASSLGSAVQPQHF. As DNA, the CDR3 is TGTGCCAGCAGCTTAGGCTCTGCGGTTCAGCCCCAGCATTTT.

This chain connects TRBV18 to TRBJ1-1; tentative D call: TRBD1 (6 bases). The V end was cut by 0 bases, the J end by 13 bases, with 15 bases between. This CDR3 is 13 amino acids long. Germline V lookup: CDR1 KGHSH, CDR2 LQKENI. CDR3 sequence reads: CASSPPRGARYFF. The CDR3 coding sequence is TGTGCCAGCTCACCACCGCGGGGGGCGCGTTATTTCTTT.

The chain combines TRBV4-2 with TRBJ1-3, with 9 bases aligning to TRBD1. Per the germline V gene, CDR1 is LGHNA and CDR2 is YNFKEQ. The J segment lost 1 base and the V segment lost 4 bases, leaving 8 bases of the junction unmatched. The CDR3 runs to 17 residues. The CDR3 is CASSPDRGSSSGNTIYF. Written as DNA, the CDR3 is TGTGCCAGCAGCCCTGACAGGGGGTCCTCTTCTGGAAACACCATATATTTT.

The chain employs TRBV10-3 and TRBJ2-7; TRBD2 matches 8 bases. Germline CDR1 reads ENHRY; CDR2 reads SYGVKD. The junction had 10 bases not matched to a gene; V was cut back by 6 bases and J by 3 bases. The CDR3 runs 15 residues. CDR3 in amino acids: CAIRAGTSPDYEQYF. Written as DNA, the CDR3 is TGTGCCATCAGGGCCGGGACTAGTCCAGACTACGAGCAGTACTTC.

This clone was counted between two and nine times. The chain employs TRBV7-2 and TRBJ1-6, with D uncertain. Trimming took off 5 bases at V and 14 bases at J, with 10 bases between the two ends. The V gene's germline CDR1 is SGHTA and CDR2 FQGNSA. The CDR3 has 11 amino acids. CDR3 DNA: TGTGCCAGCAGCGTCGCTAAATCCCTCCACTTT. This translates into CASSVAKSLHF.

The chain has TRBV19 and TRBJ2-3; TRBD1 is a possible D gene (6 bases). This CDR3 contains 15 residues. Per germline, CDR1 LNHDA and CDR2 SQIVND (reference sequence). V shed 4 bases and J shed 2 bases, with 13 bases lying between them. The CDR3 is CASSSRDTFTDTQYF. For the CDR3, the DNA is TGTGCCAGTAGTAGCCGGGACACCTTCACAGATACGCAGTATTTT.

Regarding this clone: A much bigger clone sits one base away, suggesting this may be a read error. The chain is built from TRBV7-2 and TRBJ1-1; TRBD1 is a possible D gene (6 bases). Germline V gene lookup returns CDR1 SGHTA and CDR2 FQGNSA. Trimming removed 4 bases from V and 1 base from J, with 7 bases in between. CDR3 length: 13 residues. The CDR3 sequence is CASSSTGNTEAFF. The CDR3 DNA reads TGTGCCAGCAGCTCGACAGGGAACACTGAAGCTTTCTTT.

The rearrangement uses TRBV28 and TRBJ2-3, with 8 bases matching TRBD1. Per the germline V gene, CDR1 is MDHEN and CDR2 is SYDVKM. This CDR3 has 13 amino acids. V shed 6 bases and J 5 bases; nucleotides not matched to a gene: 4. CDR3 nucleotide sequence: TGTGCCAGCAGGCCACAGGGGGGAGATACGCAGTATTTT. Its translation: CASRPQGGDTQYF.

The chain recombines TRBV5-1 with TRBJ1-1; D is ambiguous. Deletions cut 0 bases from V and 2 bases from J, with 14 bases between. CDR1 is SGHRS, CDR2 YFSETQ, per germline. This CDR3 spans 16 amino acids. In nucleotides, the CDR3 is TGCGCCAGCAGCTTGGACCCTGCGGGCCTAAACACTGAAGCTTTCTTT. It specifies CASSLDPAGLNTEAFF.

The rearrangement links TRBV30 to TRBJ2-7, with D maybe TRBD1 (6 bases). The CDR3 sequence is 13 residues long. The ends were cut back, 2 bases at V and 1 base at J, with 9 bases in the middle. Germline V gene data show CDR1 as GTSNPN and CDR2 as SVGIG (reference sequence). This CDR3 is CAWSQGRSYEQYF. CDR3 sequence (DNA): TGTGCCTGGAGTCAGGGGAGATCCTACGAGCAGTACTTC.

This chain connects TRBV3-1 (or the pseudogene TRBV3-2) to TRBJ2-7; 8 bases align to TRBD2. V dropped 1 base and J dropped 2; count of bases not matched to a gene: 10. Germline CDR1 is LGHDT and CDR2 is YNNKEL (reference sequence). The CDR3 extends over 17 amino acids. As DNA, the CDR3 is TGTGCCAGCAGCCAAGGCGCTAGCGGGCGGCTCCCCTACGAGCAGTACTTC. Its protein product is CASSQGASGRLPYEQYF.

The rearrangement links TRBV18 to TRBJ1-1; tentative D call: TRBD1 (5 bases). The CDR3 has 14 residues. Trimming removed 2 bases at V and 4 bases at J, with 11 bases between. Germline V lookup: CDR1 KGHSH, CDR2 LQKENI. The CDR3 sequence: CASSPDSEGTEAFF. In DNA, the CDR3 is TGTGCCAGCTCACCAGACAGTGAAGGCACTGAAGCTTTCTTT.

The chain combines TRBV6-4 with TRBJ2-3, with a possible D match to TRBD2 (5 bases). CDR1 and CDR2 (germline): MRHNA, SNTAGT. The V and J ends lost 10 bases and 4 bases respectively, with 15 bases between them. The CDR3 has 13 residues. CDR3 amino acids: CATSEAAADTQYF. In DNA, the CDR3 is TGTGCCACCTCGGAGGCAGCCGCAGATACGCAGTATTTT.

The chain joins TRBV29-1 to TRBJ2-5; TRBD2 matches at 9 bases. This CDR3 is built from 14 residues. Germline values: CDR1 SQVTM, CDR2 ANQGSEA. J was trimmed by 5 bases and V by 5 bases; bases with no gene match: 9. The CDR3 sequence: CSVHSGRSVETQYF. DNA for the CDR3: TGCAGCGTTCATAGCGGGAGAAGTGTGGAGACCCAGTACTTC.

This clone was observed once. V and J are TRBV6-5 and TRBJ2-5; D is possibly TRBD1 (5 bases). The CDR3 is 15 amino acids. V lost 5 bases and J 1 base, leaving 14 bases between the germline ends. Per the germline V gene, CDR1 is MNHEY and CDR2 is SVGAGI. CDR3 amino acids: CASSPTTAFQETQYF. For the CDR3, the DNA is TGTGCCAGCAGTCCAACGACAGCCTTCCAAGAGACCCAGTACTTC.

Only a few counts were recorded for this clone. V is TRBV29-1 and J is TRBJ2-4; 14 bases are a match to TRBD2. V shed 6 bases and J 15 bases; nucleotides not matched to a gene: 7. Germline V CDR1 and CDR2: SQVTM, ANQGSEA. The CDR3 covers 12 residues. The CDR3 nucleotides are TGCAGCGTGGGGACTAGCGGGGGTGAATGGTACTTC. Protein: CSVGTSGGEWYF.

The CDR3 DNA reads TGTGCCAGCTCCTCGGGAGGGAGAGGCACTGAAGCTTTCTTT. It is translated as CASSSGGRGTEAFF. The V and J genes are TRBV28 and TRBJ1-1, with D uncertain. Germline V CDR1 and CDR2: MDHEN, SYDVKM. V shed 8 bases and J shed 4 bases, with 17 bases lying between them. This CDR3 region has 14 residues.

The rearrangement links TRBV3-1 (or the pseudogene TRBV3-2) to TRBJ1-6; D possibly corresponds to TRBD1 (5 bases). The CDR3 contains 16 residues. In germline, CDR1 is LGHDT, CDR2 YNNKEL (reference sequence). The germline V and J ends were trimmed by 0 bases and 9 bases, with 15 bases remaining between them. The CDR3 here is CASSQDSQGLSSPLHF. DNA of the CDR3: TGTGCCAGCAGCCAAGATTCGCAGGGATTAAGTTCACCCCTCCACTTT.

The rearrangement uses TRBV28 and TRBJ1-4; a weak D match, TRBD1 (6 bases). The length of the CDR3 is 16 residues. V was pared by 5 bases and J by 7 bases, with 20 bases between. Germline assignment: CDR1 MDHEN and CDR2 SYDVKM. CDR3 DNA sequence: TGTGCCAGCAGTCCGCACCCACAGGGCTTGGCTGAAAAACTGTTTTTT. It yields the protein CASSPHPQGLAEKLFF.

For this clone: The junction and the germline gene differ at one end; a read error may be behind it. The rearrangement links TRBV7-7 to TRBJ2-1; 10 positions agree with TRBD1. Germline V lookup: CDR1 SSHAT, CDR2 FNYEAQ (reference sequence). CDR3 length: 15 amino acids. Here the CDR3 DNA reads TGTGCTAGCAGCTCCGGACAGGGGGCCTACAATGAGCAGTTCTTC. Translating gives CASSSGQGAYNEQFF.

V usage is TRBV7-2 and J usage is TRBJ1-6, with 7 bases fitting TRBD1. The CDR3 consists of 17 residues. Germline CDR1 reads SGHTA; CDR2 reads FQGNSA. V gave up 4 bases and J gave up 7 bases; unmatched junction bases: 13. The chain's CDR3 is CASSSGATGYLNSPLHF. The DNA of the CDR3 is TGTGCCAGCAGCTCGGGGGCGACAGGGTATCTCAATTCACCCCTCCACTTT.